This T cell receptor (beta chain) came from a study of T cell changes during pregnancy in multiple sclerosis. CDR1 is SGHDT, CDR2 YYEEEE, per germline. This CDR3 contains 14 residues. V shed 4 bases, J shed 5 bases, and the junction held 5 bases outside the gene matches. Sequencing used immunoSEQ multiplex PCR; TCRdb keeps in-frame clones, though not all of them. The table records under 75,000 clones, roughly 91% of them present only once. The gene calls are TRBV5-6 and TRBJ2-2; 7 bases map to TRBD1. The source was CD4+ T cells from peripheral blood mononuclear cells, collected after pregnancy. The receptor was isolated from a female donor with multiple sclerosis, enrolled in a pregnancy study. The CDR3 region is CASSLGQETGELFF. The CDR3, as DNA: TGTGCCAGCAGCCTAGGACAGGAAACCGGGGAGCTGTTTTTT. Full variable domain (missing parts from reference TRBV5-6 and TRBJ2-2): DAGVTQSPTHLIKTRGQQVTLRCSPKSGHDTVSWYQQALGQGPQFIFQYYEEEERQRGNFPDRFSGHQFPNYSSELNVNALLLGDSALYLCASSLGQETGELFFGEGSRLTVL.